These 11 T cell receptor beta chains originate from one sample sequenced in a study of T cell responses to AZD1222 COVID-19 vaccine. TCRdb's table, derived via immunoSEQ multiplex PCR, lists solely in-frame clones and lacks some. Among roughly 90,000 clones listed, 65% to 90% were seen once. The source material was peripheral blood, sampled on day 0 of AZD1222 vaccination. The source is an adult in good health.

The chain has TRBV9 and TRBJ1-2; D possibly corresponds to TRBD1 (5 bases). CDR3 size: 15 residues. V gave up 0 bases and J gave up 4 bases, with 13 bases separating them. Germline V gene lookup returns CDR1 SGDLS and CDR2 YYNGEE. The CDR3 region has the DNA TGTGCCAGCAGCGTAGTCGGGGACGGATCCTATGGCTACACCTTC. Translated: CASSVVGDGSYGYTF.

CDR3 amino acids: CASSEDVFSPLHF. The CDR3 DNA is TGTGCCAGCAGTGAAGATGTCTTTTCACCCCTCCACTTT. This chain uses TRBV2 with TRBJ1-6; D is undetermined. This CDR3 region has 13 residues. The V end lost 1 base, the J end lost 9 bases, and 7 bases lay between the germline ends. CDR1 SNHLY and CDR2 FYNNEI come from the germline V gene.

V is TRBV6-5 and J is TRBJ1-5, with 8 bases that match TRBD1. The CDR3 length is 15 residues. Per germline, CDR1 MNHEY and CDR2 SVGAGI. J was trimmed by 5 bases and V by 6 bases; bases with no gene match: 9. The CDR3 DNA reads TGTGCCAGCAGGCCCGGACAGGGAGATTATCAGCCCCAGCATTTT. It is translated as CASRPGQGDYQPQHF.

In DNA, the CDR3 is TGTGCCAGCTCACCACAAGGGTTGGCGGGTGGCTACACCTTC. Protein product: CASSPQGLAGGYTF. This chain connects TRBV18 to TRBJ1-2, with D unclear. The CDR3 has 14 amino acids. Looked up from germline, CDR1 is KGHSH and CDR2 is LQKENI. The V gene lost 1 base and the J gene lost 7 bases, with 13 bases spanning the gap.

The V gene is TRBV5-1, the J gene TRBJ1-2; no clear D gene. Germline CDR1 and CDR2: SGHRS and YFSETQ. Trimming took 0 bases from V and 4 from J, leaving 7 bases between them. CDR3 size: 13 residues. The CDR3 reads CASSLDAAYGYTF. The CDR3 DNA follows: TGCGCCAGCAGCTTGGATGCCGCCTATGGCTACACCTTC.

V and J are TRBV4-1 and TRBJ1-2; perhaps TRBD1 as D (6 bases). Trimming took 4 bases from V and 4 from J, leaving 10 bases between them. Germline V lookup: CDR1 MGHRA, CDR2 YSYEKL. The CDR3 spans 13 residues. The CDR3 spells CASSPTGPYGYTF. CDR3 nucleotides: TGCGCCAGCAGCCCCACAGGGCCCTATGGCTACACCTTC.

The chain is built from TRBV3-1 (or the pseudogene TRBV3-2) and TRBJ2-7; 14 bases line up with TRBD2. The CDR3 consists of 17 residues. Germline values: CDR1 LGHDT, CDR2 YNNKEL (reference sequence). Trimming took 3 bases from V and 2 from J; bases not matched to a gene: 6. In DNA, the CDR3 is TGTGCCAGCAGCCACGGGACTAGCGGGAGCCCCACCTACGAGCAGTACTTC. Amino acid sequence: CASSHGTSGSPTYEQYF.

This clone has only one observation. V is TRBV29-1 and J is TRBJ2-3, with D unresolved. The CDR3 contains 10 residues. CDR1 is SQVTM, CDR2 ANQGSEA, per germline. The V gene lost 3 bases and the J gene lost 4 bases, with 2 bases spanning the gap. CDR3 sequence (DNA): TGCAGCGTTGAGGCAGATACGCAGTATTTT. It specifies CSVEADTQYF.

In DNA form, the CDR3 reads TGTGCCAGCACCTCCCTCACGGGGGAGACCCAGTACTTC. It codes for CASTSLTGETQYF. V is TRBV27 and J is TRBJ2-5; the D gene is possibly TRBD2 (5 bases). There are 13 residues in the CDR3. Germline V gene lookup returns CDR1 MNHEY and CDR2 SMNVEV (reference sequence). The ends were cut back, 7 bases at V and 5 bases at J, with 14 bases in the middle.

J is TRBJ1-5 and V is TRBV10-2; D gene uncertain. V shed 3 bases and J shed 7 bases, with 13 bases lying between them. The CDR3 is 14 residues long. Looked up from germline, CDR1 is WSHSY and CDR2 is SAAADI. The CDR3 DNA reads TGCGCCAGCAGTGATTCGGGGAAGGTGCAGCCCCAGCATTTT. Translation: CASSDSGKVQPQHF.

This clone occurred once. The chain links TRBV24-1 to TRBJ1-2; weak D call: TRBD1 (5 bases). The CDR3 runs to 17 residues. Trimming pared 1 base from V and 4 bases from J, leaving 18 bases between. The germline CDR1 and CDR2 sequences are KGHDR and SFDVKD. This chain's CDR3 is CATSDFPTTDNFYGYTF. The CDR3 DNA reads as TGTGCCACCAGTGATTTCCCTACGACAGATAACTTCTATGGCTACACCTTC.